A single sample gave rise to the 17 T cell receptor beta chains below, sequenced in a study of PD-1 blockade in classical Hodgkin lymphoma. Noted time point: cycle 4 day 1 (C4D1), after more than five weeks of nivolumab. No patient escaped relapse after autologous stem cell transplantation, and brentuximab vedotin exposure varied. The method was immunoSEQ multiplex PCR; TCRdb's version includes in-frame clones alone and lacks a portion of them. The top ten hold around 8% of the sample, which has approximately 65,000 clones, roughly nine tenths seen once. This material consisted of peripheral blood mononuclear cells (PBMCs), taken before the fourth cycle of nivolumab. All receptors come from a human donor with classical Hodgkin lymphoma.

The V and J genes are TRBV5-1 and TRBJ2-5; TRBD2 agrees at 14 bases. V shed 0 bases, J shed 2 bases, and the junction held 0 bases outside the gene matches. The CDR3 is 16 residues long. CDR1 and CDR2 (germline): SGHRS, YFSETQ. The DNA of the CDR3 is TGCGCCAGCAGCTTGGGGACTAGCGGGAGGCAAGAGACCCAGTACTTC. Translation gives CASSLGTSGRQETQYF.

The rearrangement uses TRBV6-1 and TRBJ2-4, with D possibly being TRBD1 (5 bases). Trimming shortened V by 9 bases and J by 0 bases, and 15 bases separated the two germline ends. Germline V lookup: CDR1 MNHNS, CDR2 SASEGT. This CDR3 comprises 15 residues. For the CDR3, the DNA is TGTGCCAGTGAGACAGCAAACTTAGCCAAAAACATTCAGTACTTC. It codes for CASETANLAKNIQYF.

The J gene is TRBJ2-5, the V gene TRBV4-2; D is possibly TRBD2 (6 bases). Trimming shortened V by 0 bases and J by 4 bases, and 6 bases separated the two germline ends. CDR1 is LGHNA, CDR2 YNFKEQ, per germline. The CDR3 contains 13 residues. CDR3 in amino acids: CASSQDSGETQYF. The DNA for the CDR3 is TGTGCCAGCAGCCAAGATAGCGGAGAGACCCAGTACTTC.

The V call is TRBV28, the J call TRBJ2-7, with D possibly TRBD2 on 5 matching bases. Germline V lookup: CDR1 MDHEN, CDR2 SYDVKM. Between the trimmed V and J ends, which lost 3 bases and 6 bases, there was a span of 9 bases. The CDR3 runs 12 residues. CDR3 loop: CASSFTGVEQYF. Here the CDR3 DNA reads TGTGCCAGCAGTTTCACCGGGGTCGAGCAGTACTTC. The entire variable domain, with the rest obtained from reference TRBV28 and TRBJ2-7, is as follows: DVKVTQSSRYLVKRTGEKVFLECVQDMDHENMFWYRQDPGLGLRLIYFSYDVKMKEKGDIPEGYSVSREKKERFSLILESASTNQTSMYLCASSFTGVEQYFGPGTRLTVT.

The chain uses TRBV5-1 and TRBJ1-4; tentative D call: TRBD1 (6 bases). The CDR3 runs 14 residues. Germline V gives CDR1 SGHRS, CDR2 YFSETQ. V shed 3 bases and J shed 8 bases, with 14 bases lying between them. In DNA form, the CDR3 reads TGCGCCAGCAGCTCCGGACAGCCCGTCGAAAAACTGTTTTTT. Encoded protein: CASSSGQPVEKLFF.

CDR3 nucleotide sequence: TGTGCCACCAGCAGGCAGGGACTAGCGGGAGTGAAGTCAGATACGCAGTATTTT. Its translation is CATSRQGLAGVKSDTQYF. The rearrangement uses TRBV15 and TRBJ2-3, with TRBD2 identical over 14 bases. The CDR3 has 18 residues. Losses at the gene ends were 3 bases for V and 4 bases for J; bases not matched to a gene: 9. CDR1 is LNHNV and CDR2 is YYDKDF in the germline V gene (reference sequence).

Here the CDR3 reads CASSLTSENEQFF. CDR3 in DNA: TGTGCCAGCAGTTTAACTAGCGAGAATGAGCAGTTCTTC. The chain joins TRBV27 to TRBJ2-1; TRBD2 aligns across 7 bases. V trimming: 2 bases; J trimming: 7 bases; junction bases outside the gene matches: 2. This CDR3 comprises 13 residues. Germline V gene lookup returns CDR1 MNHEY and CDR2 SMNVEV (reference sequence).

The rearrangement uses TRBV10-3 and TRBJ2-7; perhaps D is TRBD1 or TRBD2 (5 bases each). The CDR3 is 15 amino acids. The germline V gene encodes CDR1 ENHRY and CDR2 SYGVKD. Trimming removed 10 bases from V and 0 bases from J, with 19 bases in between. Here the CDR3 reads CATIGPLGVSYEQYF. The DNA of the CDR3 is TGTGCCACAATCGGGCCCCTGGGGGTCTCCTACGAGCAGTACTTC.

The CDR3 region has the DNA TGTGCCAGCAGCCAAGGGACAGGGTACTCACCCCTCCACTTT. This gives the protein CASSQGTGYSPLHF. This chain joins TRBV11-2 and TRBJ1-6; 9 positions match TRBD1. CDR3 length equals 14 residues. Germline V gene lookup returns CDR1 SGHAT and CDR2 FQNNGV. V lost 5 bases to trimming and J lost 10 bases; unmatched junction nucleotides: 6.

The DNA for the CDR3 is TGTGCCAGCTCACCCCTCAAAGAGACCCAGTACTTC. The encoded protein is CASSPLKETQYF. The chain uses TRBV18 and TRBJ2-5; D not certain. Per the germline V gene, CDR1 is KGHSH and CDR2 is LQKENI. The CDR3 has 12 amino acids. V lost 3 bases, J lost 3 bases, and 5 bases lay in between. Supplemented by reference TRBV18 and TRBJ2-5, the full variable domain reads NAGVMQNPRHLVRRRGQEARLRCSPMKGHSHVYWYRQLPEEGLKFMVYLQKENIIDESGMPKERFSAEFPKEGPSILRIQQVVRGDSAAYFCASSPLKETQYFGPGTRLLVL.

CDR3 nucleotides: TGCGCCAGCAGCCTGCGGGAGGGATCCTACGAGCAGTACTTC. Translation gives CASSLREGSYEQYF. The chain links TRBV4-1 to TRBJ2-7; TRBD2 aligns across 9 bases. CDR3 length equals 14 residues. With 4 bases clipped from V and 1 base from J, the junction kept 2 bases outside the gene matches. CDR1 is MGHRA, CDR2 YSYEKL, per germline.

In its sample, this clone was seen once. The CDR3 nucleotides are TGTGCCAGCAGCTTGGCGGGACTTACGGTGGGTGAAGCTTTCTTT. This encodes CASSLAGLTVGEAFF. This chain links TRBV5-6 with TRBJ1-1, with D maybe TRBD1 (5 bases). This CDR3 region has 15 residues. CDR1 and CDR2 (germline): SGHDT, YYEEEE. V shed 0 bases and J shed 7 bases, with 16 bases lying between them.

The CDR3 nucleotides read TGTGCCAGCAGCCCGGCCCGTGCCTCTCCGGGGACCCAGTACTTC. It yields the protein CASSPARASPGTQYF. The rearrangement links TRBV6-5 to TRBJ2-5; D gene unclear. The CDR3 consists of 15 residues. V shed 6 bases and J shed 7 bases, with 21 bases lying between them. Germline loops: CDR1 MNHEY, CDR2 SVGAGI.

The V gene is TRBV4-2, the J gene TRBJ1-1; 8 bases are shared with TRBD1. The CDR3 loop spans 15 amino acids. The V segment lost 0 bases and the J segment 5 bases; nucleotides outside the gene matches: 5. Germline V CDR1 and CDR2: LGHNA, YNFKEQ. CDR3 DNA: TGTGCCAGCAGCCAAGATCCACAGGGGGGGACTGAAGCTTTCTTT. As protein: CASSQDPQGGTEAFF.

The V gene is TRBV28, the J gene TRBJ2-7; 9 nucleotides agree with TRBD1. Germline assignment: CDR1 MDHEN and CDR2 SYDVKM. V trimming: 3 bases; J trimming: 3 bases; junction bases outside the gene matches: 3. The CDR3 totals 14 residues. This CDR3 reads CASSFGTGNYEQYF. DNA of the CDR3: TGTGCCAGCAGTTTTGGGACAGGGAACTACGAGCAGTACTTC.

The chain is built from TRBV27 and TRBJ1-1; D uncertain. Germline CDR1 is MNHEY and CDR2 is SMNVEV (reference sequence). The CDR3 extends over 15 amino acids. The ends were cut back, 2 bases at V and 4 bases at J, with 14 bases in the middle. The DNA for the CDR3 is TGTGCCAGCAGTTTAGGTGAACCCGGTGTCACTGAAGCTTTCTTT. Protein sequence: CASSLGEPGVTEAFF.

In its sample, this clone was seen once. The chain couples TRBV6-5 to TRBJ2-7, with 7 bases aligning to TRBD2. This CDR3 is 15 amino acids long. Germline V gene sequence: CDR1 MNHEY, CDR2 SVGAGI. J was trimmed by 3 bases and V by 7 bases; bases with no gene match: 12. The CDR3 region is CASKTRTSFDYEQYF. DNA for the CDR3: TGTGCCAGCAAAACAAGGACTAGTTTTGACTACGAGCAGTACTTC.